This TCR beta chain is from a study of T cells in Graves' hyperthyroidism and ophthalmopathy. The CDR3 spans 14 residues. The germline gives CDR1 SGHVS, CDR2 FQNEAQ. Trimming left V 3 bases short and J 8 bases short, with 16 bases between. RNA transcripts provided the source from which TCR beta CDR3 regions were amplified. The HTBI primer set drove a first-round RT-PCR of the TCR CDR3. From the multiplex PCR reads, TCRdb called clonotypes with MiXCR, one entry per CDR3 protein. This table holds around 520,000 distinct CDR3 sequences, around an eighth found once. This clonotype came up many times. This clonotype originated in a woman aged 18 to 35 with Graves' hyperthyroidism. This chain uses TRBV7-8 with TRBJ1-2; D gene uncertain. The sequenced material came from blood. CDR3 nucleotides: TGTGCCAGCAGCTTCACAGTTTCCCCTGCAGGCTACACCTTC. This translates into CASSFTVSPAGYTF.